This T cell receptor (beta chain) was captured in a study of monozygotic twins with inflammatory bowel disease. Study-wide findings and caveats: Especially with disease activity, IBD patients shared fewer clonotypes with others than healthy twins did.

TCRdb reworked the 5' RACE reads into one entry per CDR3 protein, no DNA. This sample's table has some 100,000 distinct CDR3 sequences. A remark on this clonotype: Its antigen is not known.

CDR3 length equals 12 residues. CDR1 and CDR2 from the germline V gene are MNHEY and SVGEGT. The sequenced sample consisted of blood. This chain connects TRBV6-2 or TRBV6-3 to TRBJ1-5; TCRdb's D call, TRBD1, is unchecked because there is no DNA. This clonotype originated in a human donor with ulcerative colitis or Crohn's disease, or a healthy co-twin of an affected twin (not recorded which). Here the CDR3 reads CASSPRDQPQHF.